The 27 T cell receptor beta chains given below trace back to one sample, sequenced in a study of molecular identifiers for immune sequencing clone quantification. Using its own MiXCR run on the PCR reads, TCRdb lists one record per CDR3 protein. The repertoire holds more than 250,000 distinct CDR3 sequences, with about 22% as singletons. Sequencing was done on a sample of naive CD8+ T cells from blood, with Jurkat cell RNA spiked in. Sample subset: FACS-sorted CD8+CD4-CCR7+CD45RA+ naive T cells. The receptors were sampled from a human donor in good health. Some libraries in this study had Jurkat cell RNA spiked in.

V gene TRBV11-2 combines with J gene TRBJ1-1, with 8 bases identical to TRBD1. Germline loops: CDR1 SGHAT, CDR2 FQNNGV. The CDR3 extends over 16 amino acids. The ends lost 1 base at V and 2 bases at J; junction bases unmatched: 6. Here the CDR3 DNA reads TGTGCCAGCAGCTTAGTCCAGGGGGCGGTCAACACTGAAGCTTTCTTT. It translates to CASSLVQGAVNTEAFF.

The chain is built from TRBV19 and TRBJ2-6; TRBD2 aligns across 8 bases. The CDR3 spans 12 residues. Trimming cost V 11 bases and J 6 bases; bases outside gene matches: 3. Germline V gives CDR1 LNHDA, CDR2 SQIVND (reference sequence). The CDR3 coding sequence is TGTGCCGTGCGGGGGGAGGCCAACGTCCTGACTTTC. Translating it yields CAVRGEANVLTF.

Details on this clonotype: One junction end does not reproduce the germline sequence, and a read error may be involved. V and J are TRBV12-3 or TRBV12-4 and TRBJ2-1; D is tentatively TRBD1 or TRBD2 (5 bases each). This CDR3 is built from 13 residues. CDR3 protein: CANSFGGNNEQFF. The CDR3 coding sequence is TGTGCCAACAGTTTTGGGGGAAACAATGAGCAGTTCTTC.

This clonotype was observed a few times. The chain joins TRBV7-9 to TRBJ2-2, with 11 bases lining up with TRBD1. V shed 5 bases and J 5 bases; nucleotides not matched to a gene: 10. Germline loops: CDR1 SEHNR, CDR2 FQNEAQ (reference sequence). The CDR3 contains 17 residues. The CDR3 protein is CASSITGTGGGTGELFF. The CDR3 nucleotides read TGTGCCAGCAGCATCACCGGGACAGGGGGAGGAACCGGGGAGCTGTTTTTT.

This clonotype was detected ten times or more. The rearrangement uses TRBV7-9 and TRBJ1-1; TRBD1 agrees at 7 bases. The CDR3 sequence is 14 residues long. J gave up 0 bases and V 8 bases, and 6 bases lay outside the gene matches. From germline, CDR1 is SEHNR and CDR2 FQNEAQ (reference sequence). As DNA, the CDR3 is TGTGCCAGCTACAGGGGAGTGATGAACACTGAAGCTTTCTTT. Protein sequence: CASYRGVMNTEAFF.

This clonotype appeared many times. This chain connects TRBV5-1 to TRBJ1-1; D perhaps matches TRBD1 (6 bases). Germline V gives CDR1 SGHRS, CDR2 YFSETQ. CDR3 size: 14 residues. V gave up 0 bases and J gave up 5 bases, with 11 bases separating them. The CDR3 coding sequence is TGCGCCAGCAGCTTGGTACAGGGAAGAACTGAAGCTTTCTTT. Its protein product is CASSLVQGRTEAFF.

This clonotype was detected a few times. The chain employs TRBV20-1 and TRBJ1-5; tentative D call: TRBD1 (5 bases). With 0 bases removed from V and 4 bases from J, the gap between germline ends came to 16 bases. CDR3 length: 16 residues. Germline CDR1 is DFQATT and CDR2 is SNEGSKA (reference sequence). CDR3 loop: CSAREGAGSMNQPQHF. In DNA form, the CDR3 reads TGCAGTGCTAGAGAAGGGGCAGGGTCGATGAATCAGCCCCAGCATTTT.

This clonotype was seen ten or more times. The rearrangement links TRBV18 to TRBJ1-1; D is perhaps TRBD1 (6 bases). The CDR3 loop spans 15 amino acids. The germline V gene encodes CDR1 KGHSH and CDR2 LQKENI. Trimming cost V 0 bases and J 2 bases, with 10 bases left between them. CDR3 sequence reads: CASSPPGAFNTEAFF. The CDR3 DNA reads as TGTGCCAGCTCACCACCGGGGGCCTTTAACACTGAAGCTTTCTTT.

This clonotype came up many times. This chain uses TRBV5-1 with TRBJ1-1; D is unclear. Trimming removed 3 bases at V and 1 base at J, with 10 bases between. This CDR3 is built from 14 residues. Per the germline V gene, CDR1 is SGHRS and CDR2 is YFSETQ. In DNA form, the CDR3 reads TGCGCCAGCAGCTCCCGAATTGGGAACACTGAAGCTTTCTTT. Translating it yields CASSSRIGNTEAFF.

This clonotype appeared many times. The chain employs TRBV24-1 and TRBJ2-1; D is unresolved. CDR3 length equals 12 residues. CDR1 and CDR2 from the germline V gene are KGHDR and SFDVKD. The ends were cut back, 3 bases at V and 4 bases at J, with 3 bases in the middle. CDR3 sequence: CATSDLYNEQFF. The CDR3 bases are TGTGCCACCAGTGATCTGTACAATGAGCAGTTCTTC.

In regard to this clonotype: One base away lies a much larger clone, so this may be a sequencing read error. V and J are TRBV20-1 and TRBJ1-2; TRBD1 matches 7 bases. This CDR3 is built from 17 residues. The germline gives CDR1 DFQATT, CDR2 SNEGSKA (reference sequence). The chain's CDR3 is CSAGDTFRQGAGYGYTF. As DNA, the CDR3 is TGCAGTGCTGGAGACACATTTCGACAGGGCGCTGGTTATGGCTACACCTTC.

At least ten counts were recorded for this clonotype. The V call is TRBV4-1, the J call TRBJ1-6; 12 nucleotides align to TRBD1. The germline CDR1 and CDR2 sequences are MGHRA and YSYEKL. The CDR3 loop spans 17 amino acids. J lost 0 bases, V lost 3 bases, and 0 bases had no gene match. CDR3 nucleotides: TGCGCCAGCAGCCAGGGACAGGGGGCCTCCTATAATTCACCCCTCCACTTT. Translated, it gives CASSQGQGASYNSPLHF.

This clonotype showed up many times. The chain has TRBV7-2 and TRBJ2-7, with D tentatively TRBD2 (6 bases). Germline-derived CDR1 and CDR2 are SGHTA and FQGNSA. The CDR3 runs 14 residues. V was cut by 0 bases and J by 2 bases, with 8 bases left in between. CDR3 nucleotides: TGTGCCAGCAGCTTAGCCGGGAGAACCTACGAGCAGTACTTC. Protein: CASSLAGRTYEQYF.

CDR3 bases: TGTGCCACCAGCAGAGATGGGGCCCAGAATGAGCAGTTCTTC. Translation: CATSRDGAQNEQFF. This chain connects TRBV15 to TRBJ2-1, with a tentative D call TRBD1 (5 bases). Germline assignment: CDR1 LNHNV and CDR2 YYDKDF (reference sequence). The ends were cut back, 0 bases at V and 7 bases at J, with 10 bases in the middle. This CDR3 is 14 amino acids long. Using reference TRBV15 and TRBJ2-1 for the parts outside the CDR3, the full variable domain is DAMVIQNPRYQVTQFGKPVTLSCSQTLNHNVMYWYQQKSSQAPKLLFHYYDKDFNNEADTPDNFQSRRPNTSFCFLDIRSPGLGDTAMYLCATSRDGAQNEQFFGPGTRLTVL.

J is TRBJ1-1 and V is TRBV10-3; no firm D call. Trimming cost V 5 bases and J 2 bases, with 9 bases left between them. The CDR3 consists of 13 residues. Germline CDR1 is ENHRY and CDR2 is SYGVKD. The CDR3 DNA follows: TGTGCCATCAGTCCTACAGTCAACACTGAAGCTTTCTTT. Amino acid sequence: CAISPTVNTEAFF.

This clonotype appeared many times. This chain links TRBV29-1 with TRBJ1-2, with D possibly matching TRBD1 (5 bases). This CDR3 has 12 residues. The V gene's germline CDR1 is SQVTM and CDR2 ANQGSEA. With 7 bases removed from V and 4 bases from J, the gap between germline ends came to 13 bases. The CDR3 spells CSGGRIIYGYTF. The CDR3 DNA is TGCAGCGGGGGACGGATTATCTATGGCTACACCTTC.

Comments on this clonotype: Mismatch with germline at one junction end may stem from a read error. V usage is TRBV4-1 and J usage is TRBJ1-5; the D is unclear. Germline CDR1 is MGHRA and CDR2 is YSYEKL. This CDR3 has 15 amino acids. The CDR3 is CASRQGRGSNQPQHF. In nucleotides, the CDR3 is TGCGCCAGCAGGCAAGGTCGGGGTAGCAATCAGCCCCAGCATTTT.

J is TRBJ2-2 and V is TRBV6-5, with D hard to call. V lost 0 bases to trimming and J lost 6 bases, with 5 bases between them. From germline, CDR1 is MNHEY and CDR2 SVGAGI. The CDR3 has 13 amino acids. The CDR3 loop reads CASSYSGSGELFF. CDR3 DNA sequence: TGTGCCAGCAGTTACTCGGGATCCGGGGAGCTGTTTTTT.

Note on this clonotype: A clone one base away is much larger, so this may be a read error. V usage is TRBV9 and J usage is TRBJ2-1, with a tentative D call TRBD2 (5 bases). The germline V gene encodes CDR1 SGDLS and CDR2 YYNGEE. This CDR3 is 14 amino acids long. V was clipped by 3 bases and J by 12 bases, with 19 bases between them. The CDR3 loop is CASSGAGSRDGQFF. CDR3 sequence (DNA): TGTGCCAGCAGCGGGGCCGGGTCTCGGGATGGGCAGTTCTTC.

A note on this clonotype: Possible read error: a much larger clone is one base away. This sequence joins TRBV2 and TRBJ2-3; TRBD1 aligns across 7 bases. Germline V gives CDR1 SNHLY, CDR2 FYNNEI. V shed 7 bases and J 4 bases; nucleotides not matched to a gene: 5. CDR3 length equals 13 residues. The CDR3 spells CASIKQGPDTQYF. CDR3 sequence (DNA): TGTGCCAGCATCAAACAGGGGCCAGATACGCAGTATTTT. Looking up the rest from reference TRBV2 and TRBJ2-3 gives the full variable domain: EPEVTQTPSHQVTQMGQEVILRCVPISNHLYFYWYRQILGQKVEFLVSFYNNEISEKSEIFDDQFSVERPDGSNFTLKIRSTKLEDSAMYFCASIKQGPDTQYFGPGTRLTVL.

This clonotype appeared a few times. This sequence joins TRBV2 and TRBJ2-7; TRBD1 aligns across 7 bases. In germline, CDR1 is SNHLY, CDR2 FYNNEI. V was pared by 6 bases and J by 3 bases, with 11 bases of the junction left unmatched. CDR3 length equals 15 residues. DNA of the CDR3: TGTGCCAGCAGACCCGGGGACAGTGTCAACTACGAGCAGTACTTC. Amino acid sequence: CASRPGDSVNYEQYF.

For this clonotype: Compared with germline, one end of the junction differs, possibly owing to a read error. V and J are TRBV7-9 and TRBJ1-5, with D unresolved. The CDR3 covers 14 residues. Germline V lookup: CDR1 SEHNR, CDR2 FQNEAQ (reference sequence). The CDR3 coding sequence is TGTGCCAGCAGCCCGAGCCTAGGAAATCAGCTCCAGCATTTT. Its translation: CASSPSLGNQLQHF. The full variable domain, rest sourced from reference TRBV7-9 and TRBJ1-5, is DTGVSQNPRHKITKRGQNVTFRCDPISEHNRLYWYRQTLGQGPEFLTYFQNEAQLEKSRLLSDRFSAERPKGSFSTLEIQRTEQGDSAMYLCASSPSLGNQLQHFGDGTRLSIL.

This clonotype has only a few counts. This sequence joins TRBV20-1 and TRBJ2-7; D uncertain. The V gene's germline CDR1 is DFQATT and CDR2 SNEGSKA (reference sequence). V dropped 6 bases and J dropped 6 bases, with 12 bases sitting between them. The CDR3 consists of 11 residues. As DNA, the CDR3 is TGCAGTGCCGTGCAAGTGGGCGAGCAGTACTTC. It specifies CSAVQVGEQYF.

This clonotype showed up many times. This chain links TRBV7-9 with TRBJ2-7, with 9 bases fitting TRBD1. V gave up 6 bases and J gave up 1 base; unmatched junction bases: 7. Germline-derived CDR1 and CDR2 are SEHNR and FQNEAQ (reference sequence). The CDR3 spans 15 residues. The CDR3 DNA reads TGTGCCAGCAGAGCCGGGACAGGGTCGTCCTACGAGCAGTACTTC. Protein sequence: CASRAGTGSSYEQYF.

Comment on this clonotype: A clone one base away is much larger, so this may be a read error. The V gene is TRBV28, the J gene TRBJ2-7, with 9 bases lining up with TRBD1. This CDR3 is 14 amino acids long. The germline V gene has CDR1 MDHEN and CDR2 SYDVKM. In nucleotides, the CDR3 is TGTGCCACCTCCTTGGGACAGGGCCCCTACGAGCAGTGCTTC. Amino acids: CATSLGQGPYEQCF.

This clonotype was seen repeatedly, ten times or more. The chain is built from TRBV5-1 and TRBJ2-3; no definite D call. The CDR3 is 13 residues long. The V gene's germline CDR1 is SGHRS and CDR2 YFSETQ. Trimming shortened V by 4 bases and J by 2 bases, and 8 bases separated the two germline ends. DNA for the CDR3: TGCGCCAGCAGCCAAACAGACACAGATACGCAGTATTTT. Translated: CASSQTDTDTQYF.

This clonotype was seen ten or more times. This chain connects TRBV19 to TRBJ1-2, with no clear D. V was cut by 6 bases and J by 3 bases, with 2 bases left in between. Germline assignment: CDR1 LNHDA and CDR2 SQIVND (reference sequence). The CDR3 consists of 10 residues. The CDR3 DNA reads TGTGCCAGTAGAGACTATGGCTACACCTTC. Its protein product is CASRDYGYTF.